This T cell receptor (beta chain) was recovered during a study of vaccination and CD4 T cells after COVID-19. Overall study context: Blood was drawn a median around 72 days post second dose, range 14 to 241. Study-level results: Convalescent patients had a median roughly 84% of post-vaccine SARS-CoV-2-reactive clones that were detected only after vaccination, not before it.

This CDR3 is 14 amino acids long. The V end was cut by 4 bases, the J end by 8 bases, with 15 bases between. Sample treatment: roughly nine-day PBMC culture with coronavirus spike peptide pools or control peptides (ViraFEST assay). Negative selection isolated the CD4+ T cells once the cells had been cultured for 9 to 11 days. A remark on this clonotype: Antigen unknown.

The Oncomine TCR Beta short-read assay was applied to DNA of cultured CD4+ T cells. TCRdb redid the calling of the PCR reads with MiXCR, one entry per CDR3 protein. The sample has over 15,000 distinct CDR3 sequences, about two fifths seen once; the top ten hold under 8%. J is TRBJ1-3 and V is TRBV23-1; D gene ambiguous. TRBV23-1 is annotated as an ORF whose role is uncertain. Sample: CD4+ T cells from blood, cultured in vitro, taken after SARS-CoV-2 vaccination. The TCR sequence derives from a human donor who had recovered from COVID-19. CDR3 in DNA: TGCGCCAGCAGTCCCACGGTAAGAGTTGACACCATATATTTT. Translating it yields CASSPTVRVDTIYF.